The following is a T cell receptor beta chain sequence with its context. The target antigen is unknown. The data were obtained in a study of cytomegalovirus exposure and HLA in healthy donors. Study-wide results and limits: In vitro, a few CMV-associated chains proved specific for CMV antigens. Cytomegalovirus association was listed for approximately 160 TCR beta chains.

This CDR3 is built from 15 residues. CDR1 is MNHNY, CDR2 SVGAGI, per germline (reference sequence). V dropped 7 bases and J dropped 2; count of bases not matched to a gene: 7. Separate from the 666-subject first cohort, the approximately 120-subject validation cohort was the one that the donors belonged to. Repertoires were generated with immunoSEQ multiplex PCR, while TCRdb's copy carries only in-frame clones and drops some. Of 220,000 or so clones in the sample, approximately 87% were seen once. The sequence was collected from a woman younger than 30 in good health and CMV-seronegative. Material for sequencing was PBMCs. This rearrangement joins TRBV6-6 to TRBJ2-7; 11 bases match TRBD2. Here the CDR3 DNA reads TGTGCCAGCACCCTAGCGGGAGGAACGACCTACGAGCAGTACTTC. Its translation is CASTLAGGTTYEQYF.